This T cell receptor (beta chain) came from a study of T cell changes during pregnancy in multiple sclerosis. The V and J ends lost 2 bases and 3 bases respectively, with 8 bases between them. This CDR3 contains 13 residues. Germline CDR1 and CDR2: SGHAT and FQNNGV. Method: immunoSEQ multiplex PCR; TCRdb's copy keeps in-frame clones and lacks some. This table holds approximately 50,000 clones, roughly 88% found once. Material: peripheral blood, obtained in the third trimester of pregnancy. This rearrangement joins TRBV11-2 to TRBJ2-7; D remains unclear. This receptor was taken from a female donor in good health, enrolled as a control in a pregnancy study. CDR3 sequence (DNA): TGTGCCAGCAGCTTATCGGGTATCTACGAGCAGTACTTC. Its translation is CASSLSGIYEQYF.